This T cell receptor (beta chain) was found in a study of T cells expressing NK-cell markers. No DNA is given; TCRdb re-called the 5' RACE reads and lists each CDR3 protein once. This sample's table reports a few hundred thousand distinct CDR3 sequences. Germline values: CDR1 KGHDR, CDR2 SFDVKD. This CDR3 is built from 16 residues. This receptor was taken from a man aged 18 to 29 in good health. Sequencing used blood T cells: a sorted CD56 or NKG2C T cell subset, CD4+ or CD8+ T cells, or bulk PBMC T cells (not recorded which). This sequence joins TRBV24-1 and TRBJ2-3; TCRdb selects TRBD1, and the lack of DNA leaves this call unchecked. Here the CDR3 reads CATSDLRRGGADTQYF.